Shown below are 12 T cell receptor beta chains from a single sample sequenced in a study of shared clonotypes between healthy human individuals. Profiled with immunoSEQ multiplex PCR; TCRdb holds only in-frame clones, not every one. The sample includes 1.4 million or so clones, 98% of them seen just once. Sequencing was carried out using naive CD4+ T cells sorted from blood. Subset described: CD45RA+ positively selected. The receptors were gathered from a young man in good health.

J is TRBJ2-1 and V is TRBV2; 10 bases fit TRBD2. The V segment lost 4 bases and the J segment 0 bases; nucleotides outside the gene matches: 6. CDR1 SNHLY and CDR2 FYNNEI come from the germline V gene. The CDR3 consists of 17 residues. The CDR3 loop is CASSALRTSGSYNEQFF. The CDR3 DNA reads TGTGCCAGCAGTGCATTGCGGACTAGCGGCTCCTACAATGAGCAGTTCTTC.

The rearrangement uses TRBV5-1 and TRBJ2-3; no clear D gene. Germline CDR1 SGHRS, CDR2 YFSETQ. V was cut by 0 bases and J by 7 bases, with 18 bases left in between. The CDR3 is made up of 16 amino acids. The CDR3 here is CASSLVPRTLHNTQYF. CDR3 DNA: TGCGCCAGCAGCTTGGTTCCAAGGACCCTGCATAATACGCAGTATTTT.

The genes are TRBV2 and TRBJ1-1, with D unresolved. The CDR3 is made up of 14 amino acids. Germline CDR1 SNHLY, CDR2 FYNNEI. V was shortened by 0 bases and J by 2 bases, with 7 bases between the two germline ends. CDR3 residues: CASSEAYLNTEAFF. The CDR3 nucleotides read TGTGCCAGCAGTGAAGCTTATCTAAACACTGAAGCTTTCTTT.

This chain connects TRBV11-2 to TRBJ1-2; D might be TRBD1 (5 bases). V was trimmed by 3 bases and J by 11 bases, leaving 19 bases between them. This CDR3 is built from 14 residues. The germline gives CDR1 SGHAT, CDR2 FQNNGV. CDR3 region: CASSFDPFPGQYTF. The CDR3 DNA sequence: TGTGCCAGCAGCTTTGACCCCTTTCCAGGGCAATACACCTTC.

Note on this clone: This specimen includes other DNA sequences encoding the same CDR3. V usage is TRBV28 and J usage is TRBJ1-5; perhaps TRBD1 as D (5 bases). Germline CDR1 is MDHEN and CDR2 is SYDVKM. V dropped 3 bases and J dropped 4 bases, with 7 bases sitting between them. The CDR3 consists of 13 residues. CDR3 amino acids: CASSFWGNQPQHF. The CDR3 region has the DNA TGTGCCAGCAGTTTTTGGGGGAATCAGCCCCAGCATTTT.

V usage is TRBV5-1 and J usage is TRBJ2-1; 7 bases match TRBD2. V shed 4 bases and J 7 bases; nucleotides not matched to a gene: 11. This CDR3 region has 15 residues. CDR1 and CDR2 from the germline V gene are SGHRS and YFSETQ. The CDR3 DNA reads as TGCGCCAGCAGCCCCTTTGCAGCGGGAAGAAATGAGCAGTTCTTC. This gives the protein CASSPFAAGRNEQFF.

The genes are TRBV10-3 and TRBJ1-2; TRBD1 matches 7 bases. Germline loops: CDR1 ENHRY, CDR2 SYGVKD. The CDR3 runs 13 residues. Germline trimming cut 10 bases from V and 5 bases from J; bases unmatched to any gene: 10. CDR3 DNA: TGTGCCAACCCCCACAGGGGTATGTATGGCTACACCTTC. Amino acids: CANPHRGMYGYTF.

This clone is a singleton in its sample. In the same sample, other DNA sequences code for this CDR3. V and J are TRBV10-3 and TRBJ2-2; no clear D gene. V lost 6 bases and J 7 bases, leaving 6 bases between the germline ends. The CDR3 sequence is 11 residues long. The germline V gene encodes CDR1 ENHRY and CDR2 SYGVKD. CDR3 sequence reads: CAIRGSGELFF. CDR3 sequence (DNA): TGTGCCATCAGGGGAAGCGGGGAGCTGTTTTTT.

The rearrangement uses TRBV7-6 and TRBJ1-1; D possibly corresponds to TRBD1 (5 bases). CDR3 size: 15 residues. Trimming pared 2 bases from V and 1 base from J, leaving 11 bases between. CDR1 and CDR2 from the germline V gene are SGHVS and FNYEAQ. CDR3 loop: CASSLSRGSNTEAFF. The CDR3 coding sequence is TGTGCCAGCAGCTTAAGTAGGGGCTCGAACACTGAAGCTTTCTTT.

Worth noting for this clone: Additional DNA sequences in this sample encode the identical CDR3. The rearrangement links TRBV5-1 to TRBJ2-7; D gene uncertain. Trimming stripped 0 bases from V and 4 bases from J, with 11 bases between. The CDR3 contains 14 residues. Germline V lookup: CDR1 SGHRS, CDR2 YFSETQ. The chain's CDR3 is CASSLGGRPYEQYF. The CDR3 nucleotides are TGCGCCAGCAGCTTGGGTGGCAGGCCTTACGAGCAGTACTTC. The full variable domain, completed using reference TRBV5-1 and TRBJ2-7, is KAGVTQTPRYLIKTRGQQVTLSCSPISGHRSVSWYQQTPGQGLQFLFEYFSETQRNKGNFPGRFSGRQFSNSRSEMNVSTLELGDSALYLCASSLGGRPYEQYFGPGTRLTVT.

The CDR3 DNA reads TGTGCCAGCTCACCACAGGCGGACAGGGGTTATGGCTACACCTTC. Encoded protein: CASSPQADRGYGYTF. The chain uses TRBV18 and TRBJ1-2; 9 bases align to TRBD1. V trimming: 1 base; J trimming: 5 bases; junction bases outside the gene matches: 5. The CDR3 is made up of 15 amino acids. The germline V gene has CDR1 KGHSH and CDR2 LQKENI.

This clone occurred once. The chain uses TRBV6-1 and TRBJ2-3, with D perhaps assigned TRBD1 or TRBD2 (5 bases each). The germline gives CDR1 MNHNS, CDR2 SASEGT. Trimming pared 6 bases from V and 2 bases from J, leaving 15 bases between. The CDR3 sequence is 15 residues long. The CDR3 here is CASRIGDLFTDTQYF. DNA for the CDR3: TGTGCCAGCAGAATCGGGGACCTTTTCACAGATACGCAGTATTTT.